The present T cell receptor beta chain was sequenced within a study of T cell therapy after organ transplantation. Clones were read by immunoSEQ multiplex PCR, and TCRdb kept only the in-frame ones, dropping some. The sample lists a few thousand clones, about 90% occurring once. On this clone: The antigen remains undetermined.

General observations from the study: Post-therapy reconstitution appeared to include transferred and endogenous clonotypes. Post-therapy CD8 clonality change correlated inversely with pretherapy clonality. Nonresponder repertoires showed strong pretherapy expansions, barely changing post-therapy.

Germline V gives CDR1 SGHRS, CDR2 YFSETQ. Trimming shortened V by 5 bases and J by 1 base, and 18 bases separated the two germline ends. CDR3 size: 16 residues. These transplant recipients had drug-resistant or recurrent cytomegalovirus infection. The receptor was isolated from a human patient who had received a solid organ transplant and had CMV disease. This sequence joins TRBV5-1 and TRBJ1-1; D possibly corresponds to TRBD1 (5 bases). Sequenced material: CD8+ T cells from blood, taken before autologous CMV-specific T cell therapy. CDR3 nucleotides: TGCGCCAGCAGTTATGGGACGTATTCTACGAACACTGAAGCTTTCTTT. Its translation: CASSYGTYSTNTEAFF. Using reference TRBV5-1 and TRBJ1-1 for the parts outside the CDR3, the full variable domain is KAGVTQTPRYLIKTRGQQVTLSCSPISGHRSVSWYQQTPGQGLQFLFEYFSETQRNKGNFPGRFSGRQFSNSRSEMNVSTLELGDSALYLCASSYGTYSTNTEAFFGQGTRLTVV.